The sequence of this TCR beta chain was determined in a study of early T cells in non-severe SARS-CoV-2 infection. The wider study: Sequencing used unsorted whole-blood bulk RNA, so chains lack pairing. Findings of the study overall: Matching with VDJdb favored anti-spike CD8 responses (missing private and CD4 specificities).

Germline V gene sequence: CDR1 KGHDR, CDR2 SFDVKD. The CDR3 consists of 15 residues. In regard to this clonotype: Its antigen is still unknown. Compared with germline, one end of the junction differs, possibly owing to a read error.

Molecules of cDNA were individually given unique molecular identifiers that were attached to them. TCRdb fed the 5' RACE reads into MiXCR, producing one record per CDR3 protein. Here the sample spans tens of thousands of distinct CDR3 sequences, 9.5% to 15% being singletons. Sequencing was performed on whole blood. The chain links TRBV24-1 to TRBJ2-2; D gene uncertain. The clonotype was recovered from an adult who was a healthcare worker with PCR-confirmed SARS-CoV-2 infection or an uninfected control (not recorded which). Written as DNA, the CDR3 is TGTGCCACCAGTGACCAAGACACTTACACCGAGGAGCTGTTTTTT. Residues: CATSDQDTYTEELFF.